This TCR beta chain stems from a study of early T cells in non-severe SARS-CoV-2 infection. The CDR3 has 14 amino acids. CDR1 is ENHRY and CDR2 is SYGVKD in the germline V gene. With 8 bases removed from V and 7 bases from J, the gap between germline ends came to 18 bases. Attachment of unique molecular identifiers to individual cDNA molecules was performed. TCRdb fed the 5' RACE reads into MiXCR, producing one record per CDR3 protein. This repertoire shows tens of thousands of distinct CDR3 sequences, 15% found once; its top ten account for about 9%. The sequence derives from an adult who was a healthcare worker with PCR-confirmed SARS-CoV-2 infection or an uninfected control (not recorded which). The chain joins TRBV10-3 to TRBJ2-1; TRBD2 is a possible D gene (6 bases). Sequences were derived from whole blood, sampled at baseline. DNA of the CDR3: TGTGCCATCCAACATCGGGAGATGAGAAATGAGCAGTTCTTC. Amino acids: CAIQHREMRNEQFF.